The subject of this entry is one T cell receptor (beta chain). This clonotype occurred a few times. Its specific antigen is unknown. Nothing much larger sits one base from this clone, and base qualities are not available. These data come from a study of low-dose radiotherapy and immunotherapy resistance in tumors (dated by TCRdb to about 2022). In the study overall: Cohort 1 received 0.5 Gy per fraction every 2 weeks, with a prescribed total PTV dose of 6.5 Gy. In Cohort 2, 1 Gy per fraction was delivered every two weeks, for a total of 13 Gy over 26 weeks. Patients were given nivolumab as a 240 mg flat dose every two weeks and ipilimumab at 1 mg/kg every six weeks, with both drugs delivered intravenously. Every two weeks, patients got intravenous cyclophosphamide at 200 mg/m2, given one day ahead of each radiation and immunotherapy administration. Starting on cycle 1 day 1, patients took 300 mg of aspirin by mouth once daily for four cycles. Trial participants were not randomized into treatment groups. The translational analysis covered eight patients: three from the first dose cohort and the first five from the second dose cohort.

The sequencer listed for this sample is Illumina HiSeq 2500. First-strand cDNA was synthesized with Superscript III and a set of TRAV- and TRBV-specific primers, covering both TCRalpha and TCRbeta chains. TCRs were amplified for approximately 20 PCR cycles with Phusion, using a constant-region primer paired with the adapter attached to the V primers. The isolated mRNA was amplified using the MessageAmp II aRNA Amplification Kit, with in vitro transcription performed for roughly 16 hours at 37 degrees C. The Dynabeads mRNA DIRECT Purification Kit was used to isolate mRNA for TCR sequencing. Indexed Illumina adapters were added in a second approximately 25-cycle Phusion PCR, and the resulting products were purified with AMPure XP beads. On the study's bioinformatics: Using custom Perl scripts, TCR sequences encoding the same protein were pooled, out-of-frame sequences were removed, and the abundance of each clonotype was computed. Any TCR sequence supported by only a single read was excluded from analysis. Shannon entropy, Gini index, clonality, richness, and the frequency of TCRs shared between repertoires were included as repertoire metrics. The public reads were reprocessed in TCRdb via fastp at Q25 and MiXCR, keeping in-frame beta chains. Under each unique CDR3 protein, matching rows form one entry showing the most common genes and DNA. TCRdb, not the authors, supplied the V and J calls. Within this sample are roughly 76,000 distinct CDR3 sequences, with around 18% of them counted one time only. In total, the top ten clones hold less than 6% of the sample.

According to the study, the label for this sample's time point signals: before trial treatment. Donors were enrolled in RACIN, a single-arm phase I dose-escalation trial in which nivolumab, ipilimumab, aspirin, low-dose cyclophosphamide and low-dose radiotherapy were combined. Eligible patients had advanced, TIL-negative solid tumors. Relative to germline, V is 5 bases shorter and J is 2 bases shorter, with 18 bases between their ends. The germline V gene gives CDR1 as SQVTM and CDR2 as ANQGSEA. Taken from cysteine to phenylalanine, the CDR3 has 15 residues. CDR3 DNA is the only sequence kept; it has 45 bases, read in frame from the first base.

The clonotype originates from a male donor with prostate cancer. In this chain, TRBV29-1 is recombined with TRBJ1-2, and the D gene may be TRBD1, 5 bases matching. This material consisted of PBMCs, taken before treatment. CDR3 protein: CSVLLMGGGNYGYTF. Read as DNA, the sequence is TGCAGCGTTCTATTGATGGGGGGGGGAAACTATGGCTACACCTTC.